The 22 T cell receptor beta chains below all came from one sample that was sequenced in a study of spatial heterogeneity in lung cancer (dated by TCRdb to the late 2010s). Preparation of the library involved 5' RACE. Sequencing used a NextSeq 500. The raw public reads went through TCRdb reprocessing: fastp at Q25, MiXCR clone calling, in-frame beta chains kept. Rows merge per CDR3 protein into single entries with the most common DNA and genes. The table for this sample lists about 28,000 distinct CDR3 sequences; 8.4% of them were counted only once. The top ten constitute about 37% of the sample. This specimen's time point label, per the study, means: sample taken at primary tumor resection. For TCR sequencing, whole RNA was extracted from tumor and nontumor lung tissue, or from cryopreserved PBMC samples, and no cell sorting was done. The material was PBMCs, obtained at surgery. These receptors all come from a female donor with early-stage non-small cell lung cancer.

The chain joins TRBV5-1 to TRBJ1-4; D remains ambiguous. Germline CDR1 is SGHRS and CDR2 is YFSETQ. V was clipped by 3 bases and J by 1 base, with 10 bases between them. The CDR3 contains 15 residues. This CDR3 reads CASSSNYGTNEKLFF. In nucleotides, the CDR3 is TGCGCCAGCAGCTCCAACTATGGAACTAATGAAAAACTGTTTTTT.

This clonotype was recorded a few times. This chain joins TRBV3-1 and TRBJ1-5; D unclear. Germline loops: CDR1 LGHDT, CDR2 YNNKEL (reference sequence). This CDR3 region has 13 residues. The ends were cut back, 5 bases at V and 6 bases at J, with 11 bases in the middle. CDR3 sequence (DNA): TGTGCCAGCAGCAGGGTCGGCTCTCAGCCCCAGCATTTT. Its protein product is CASSRVGSQPQHF.

This clonotype came up many times. The chain joins TRBV15 to TRBJ1-3; D uncertain. The V gene's germline CDR1 is LNHNV and CDR2 YYDKDF (reference sequence). The CDR3 sequence is 17 residues long. The V gene lost 1 base and the J gene lost 3 bases, with 16 bases spanning the gap. Here the CDR3 DNA reads TGTGCCACCAGCAGAGTTGTTTCCTCGACCCTTGGAAACACCATATATTTT. It codes for CATSRVVSSTLGNTIYF.

This clonotype has at least ten counts. This chain links TRBV18 with TRBJ1-2; tentative D call: TRBD1 (5 bases). The V end lost 4 bases, the J end lost 8 bases, and 17 bases lay between the germline ends. CDR1 is KGHSH and CDR2 is LQKENI in the germline V gene. This CDR3 is 14 amino acids long. The CDR3 loop is CASSLTGGEDGYTF. Here the CDR3 DNA reads TGTGCCAGCTCACTAACCGGGGGAGAGGACGGCTACACCTTC.

This clonotype appeared many times. The chain joins TRBV7-9 to TRBJ2-7, with D maybe TRBD1 (5 bases). V lost 4 bases, J lost 6 bases, and 13 bases lay in between. Germline V lookup: CDR1 SEHNR, CDR2 FQNEAQ (reference sequence). CDR3 length: 13 residues. The CDR3 reads CASSSSLGAEQYV. The CDR3 region has the DNA TGTGCCAGCAGCTCTTCGCTTGGGGCCGAGCAGTACGTC.

The chain links TRBV4-3 to TRBJ2-1; D uncertain. Germline V CDR1 and CDR2: LGHNA, YSLEER. The CDR3 covers 17 residues. Trimming left V 0 bases short and J 9 bases short, with 21 bases between. DNA of the CDR3: TGCGCCAGCAGCCAAGATCGGGTCAGATCGATATCGGGTGAGCAGTTCTTC. Its protein product is CASSQDRVRSISGEQFF.

This clonotype was seen repeatedly, ten times or more. The V and J genes are TRBV5-1 and TRBJ2-1; 11 positions match TRBD2. After removal of 2 bases from V and 6 bases from J, the junction contained 7 bases not matched to a gene. The CDR3 covers 16 residues. Germline V gene lookup returns CDR1 SGHRS and CDR2 YFSETQ. Here the CDR3 reads CASSFVSGRGANEQFF. CDR3 sequence (DNA): TGCGCCAGCAGCTTTGTTAGCGGGAGGGGTGCCAATGAGCAGTTCTTC.

This sequence joins TRBV2 and TRBJ1-2, with D possibly being TRBD1 (5 bases). V gave up 5 bases and J gave up 13 bases, with 14 bases separating them. Germline assignment: CDR1 SNHLY and CDR2 FYNNEI. CDR3 length: 11 amino acids. The CDR3 DNA reads TGTGCCAGCAGTCCCCAGACAGAATCCACCTTC. It translates to CASSPQTESTF.

At least ten counts were recorded for this clonotype. The chain links TRBV6-6 to TRBJ2-4, with a tentative D call TRBD2 (6 bases). This CDR3 contains 12 residues. V lost 8 bases and J lost 8, with 13 bases in between. Per the germline V gene, CDR1 is MNHNY and CDR2 is SVGAGI (reference sequence). This CDR3 reads CASGQGLDIQYF. CDR3 nucleotide sequence: TGTGCCAGCGGGCAGGGACTCGACATTCAGTACTTC.

This clonotype showed up many times. The chain joins TRBV18 to TRBJ1-2, with D hard to call. Germline CDR1 is KGHSH and CDR2 is LQKENI. V was shortened by 2 bases and J by 8 bases, with 12 bases between the two germline ends. The CDR3 runs 13 residues. CDR3 DNA: TGTGCCAGCTCACCAGAGGAAGACTTAGGCTACACCTTC. Encoded protein: CASSPEEDLGYTF. Drawing the rest from reference TRBV18 and TRBJ1-2, the complete variable domain is NAGVMQNPRHLVRRRGQEARLRCSPMKGHSHVYWYRQLPEEGLKFMVYLQKENIIDESGMPKERFSAEFPKEGPSILRIQQVVRGDSAAYFCASSPEEDLGYTFGSGTRLTVV.

In this sample, this clonotype turned up many times. This rearrangement joins TRBV29-1 to TRBJ1-1; D gene unclear. V dropped 6 bases and J dropped 0 bases, with 8 bases sitting between them. The length of the CDR3 is 12 residues. CDR1 and CDR2 (germline): SQVTM, ANQGSEA. CDR3 protein: CSVERMNTEAFF. CDR3 sequence (DNA): TGCAGCGTGGAGCGAATGAACACTGAAGCTTTCTTT.

This clonotype was recorded at least ten times. V gene TRBV30 combines with J gene TRBJ1-5; 12 bases are a match to TRBD1. The CDR3 extends over 18 amino acids. With 5 bases clipped from V and 1 base from J, the junction kept 12 bases outside the gene matches. Germline loops: CDR1 GTSNPN, CDR2 SVGIG (reference sequence). CDR3 loop: CAWGDRGRSVRSNQPQHF. In nucleotides, the CDR3 is TGTGCCTGGGGGGACAGGGGGCGTTCGGTGAGGAGCAATCAGCCCCAGCATTTT.

This clonotype was seen at least ten times. J is TRBJ2-1 and V is TRBV20-1, with D maybe TRBD2 (6 bases). Germline V gene sequence: CDR1 DFQATT, CDR2 SNEGSKA (reference sequence). This CDR3 is built from 13 residues. V was pared by 3 bases and J by 7 bases, with 13 bases between. CDR3 protein: CSARGTGGNEQFF. Here the CDR3 DNA reads TGCAGTGCTAGGGGTACCGGGGGTAATGAGCAGTTCTTC.

This clonotype was counted ten times or more. The CDR3 coding sequence is TGTGCCAGCAGCTTAGAGAACGGTGGCTATGGCTACACCTTC. Translating it yields CASSLENGGYGYTF. This sequence joins TRBV7-9 and TRBJ1-2; no clear D. CDR3 size: 14 residues. The germline CDR1 and CDR2 sequences are SEHNR and FQNEAQ (reference sequence). The V end lost 1 base, the J end lost 4 bases, and 10 bases lay between the germline ends.

At least ten counts were recorded for this clonotype. This rearrangement joins TRBV18 to TRBJ2-3; 9 nucleotides line up with TRBD2. The CDR3 length is 18 residues. Germline V gene lookup returns CDR1 KGHSH and CDR2 LQKENI. V shed 3 bases and J 4 bases; nucleotides not matched to a gene: 14. This CDR3 reads CASSPSRSSGRVADTQYF. The CDR3 DNA reads as TGTGCCAGCTCACCCTCTCGAAGTAGCGGGAGAGTTGCAGATACGCAGTATTTT.

This chain joins TRBV6-5 and TRBJ1-1, with 9 bases lining up with TRBD1. CDR3 length: 12 residues. V lost 6 bases and J lost 11; bases outside the gene matches: 7. Germline CDR1 reads MNHEY; CDR2 reads SVGAGI. This CDR3 is CASSWDREAAFF. The CDR3 bases are TGTGCCAGCAGCTGGGACAGGGAGGCGGCTTTCTTT.

The chain employs TRBV4-2 and TRBJ1-1; perhaps TRBD1 as D (6 bases). CDR3 length equals 17 residues. Germline CDR1 reads LGHNA; CDR2 reads YNFKEQ. The germline V and J ends were trimmed by 1 base and 0 bases, with 15 bases remaining between them. The CDR3 sequence: CASSQGGIGDMNTEAFF. CDR3 coding DNA: TGTGCCAGCAGCCAAGGCGGAATTGGGGACATGAACACTGAAGCTTTCTTT.

This clonotype was picked up many times. The V call is TRBV7-2, the J call TRBJ2-5, with 8 nucleotides matching TRBD2. This CDR3 has 14 residues. With 4 bases clipped from V and 7 bases from J, the junction kept 8 bases outside the gene matches. CDR1 SGHTA and CDR2 FQGNSA come from the germline V gene. Here the CDR3 reads CASSSVIREGTQYF. The CDR3 DNA is TGTGCCAGCAGCTCAGTAATCCGGGAGGGGACCCAGTACTTC.

This clonotype has a count of ten or more. The chain is built from TRBV12-3 or TRBV12-4 and TRBJ2-5; possibly TRBD2 for D (5 bases). The germline V and J ends were trimmed by 1 base and 5 bases, with 11 bases remaining between them. CDR3 length equals 14 residues. The CDR3 nucleotides read TGTGCCAGCAGTTTAGTTTTGAGCGGTGAGACCCAGTACTTC. This codes for CASSLVLSGETQYF.

Ten or more counts support this clonotype. This rearrangement joins TRBV30 to TRBJ2-7, with 11 bases matching TRBD1. Losses at the gene ends were 1 base for V and 2 bases for J; bases not matched to a gene: 7. CDR3 size: 16 residues. The V gene's germline CDR1 is GTSNPN and CDR2 SVGIG (reference sequence). For the CDR3, the DNA is TGTGCCTGGAGTGCCCGGGGACAGGGGGGAACCTACGAGCAGTACTTC. Translating it yields CAWSARGQGGTYEQYF.

This clonotype was seen more than once but under ten times. J is TRBJ2-1 and V is TRBV9; TRBD2 might be the D (5 bases). The CDR3 has 14 residues. Trimming shortened V by 0 bases and J by 2 bases, and 6 bases separated the two germline ends. Per germline, CDR1 SGDLS and CDR2 YYNGEE. The CDR3 loop is CASSVGGAYNEQFF. The DNA of the CDR3 is TGTGCCAGCAGCGTAGGGGGAGCCTACAATGAGCAGTTCTTC.

This clonotype was picked up many times. The CDR3 region is CASSSRTSATDTQYF. DNA for the CDR3: TGTGCCAGCAGCTCCCGGACTAGCGCTACAGATACGCAGTATTTT. The J gene is TRBJ2-3, the V gene TRBV7-3; 9 bases are shared with TRBD2. The CDR3 is 15 amino acids. Losses at the gene ends were 4 bases for V and 3 bases for J; bases not matched to a gene: 5. Germline CDR1 SGHTA, CDR2 FQGTGA.